The 30 T cell receptor beta chains below all came from one sample that was sequenced in a study of blood T cell repertoires in COVID-19. Sequencing used immunoSEQ multiplex PCR; TCRdb keeps in-frame clones, though not all of them. Of about 180,000 clones listed, approximately 90% were seen once; the top ten hold 1.6%. Sequencing input: peripheral blood. The source of these receptors is a woman aged 50 to 60 with acute or convalescent COVID-19.

V and J are TRBV6-2 or TRBV6-3 and TRBJ2-5; 15 bases agree with TRBD2. The ends lost 6 bases at V and 1 base at J; junction bases unmatched: 6. Germline CDR1 is MNHEY and CDR2 is SVGEGT. The CDR3 length is 17 residues. The CDR3 DNA follows: TGTGCCAGCAGCGGCGGGACTAGCGGGGGGACCCAAGAGACCCAGTACTTC. Protein: CASSGGTSGGTQETQYF.

The chain joins TRBV11-2 to TRBJ2-2; D might be TRBD2 (6 bases). The ends were cut back, 2 bases at V and 4 bases at J, with 14 bases in the middle. The germline CDR1 and CDR2 sequences are SGHAT and FQNNGV. The CDR3 is 16 residues long. CDR3 protein: CASSLRGASGTGELFF. CDR3 DNA sequence: TGTGCCAGCAGCTTACGCGGGGCGTCGGGCACCGGGGAGCTGTTTTTT.

The rearrangement joins TRBV5-1 to TRBJ2-1, with 7 bases identical to TRBD1. The V segment lost 5 bases and the J segment 1 base; nucleotides outside the gene matches: 3. Germline CDR1 and CDR2: SGHRS and YFSETQ. CDR3 size: 14 residues. The CDR3 spells CASRRDSSYNEQFF. The CDR3 region has the DNA TGCGCCAGCAGACGGGACAGTTCCTACAATGAGCAGTTCTTC.

The chain recombines TRBV19 with TRBJ2-7; tentative D call: TRBD1 (5 bases). Germline CDR1 LNHDA, CDR2 SQIVND (reference sequence). V dropped 6 bases and J dropped 3 bases, with 15 bases sitting between them. The CDR3 runs to 14 residues. The CDR3 is CASSPRDSHYEQYF. The DNA for the CDR3 is TGTGCCAGTAGCCCCCGAGACAGCCACTACGAGCAGTACTTC.

This chain connects TRBV3-1 (or the pseudogene TRBV3-2) to TRBJ1-4, with TRBD1 identical over 7 bases. This CDR3 is 16 amino acids long. The germline CDR1 and CDR2 sequences are LGHDT and YNNKEL (reference sequence). V lost 5 bases to trimming and J lost 0 bases; unmatched junction nucleotides: 6. The CDR3 sequence: CASSTLTGATNEKLFF. CDR3 nucleotides: TGTGCCAGCAGCACACTAACAGGGGCAACTAATGAAAAACTGTTTTTT.

This clone was picked up a small number of times. V and J are TRBV2 and TRBJ1-1, with 8 bases aligning to TRBD1. The V gene's germline CDR1 is SNHLY and CDR2 FYNNEI. J gave up 12 bases and V 4 bases, and 7 bases lay outside the gene matches. This CDR3 comprises 12 residues. CDR3 amino acids: CASSGRGRGTFF. Written as DNA, the CDR3 is TGTGCCAGCAGTGGCAGGGGGCGCGGGACTTTCTTT.

V gene TRBV21-1 combines with J gene TRBJ2-5; whether TRBD2, the table's D call, matches the DNA was not checked. TRBV21-1 is given as a pseudogene. This CDR3 is built from 16 residues. The CDR3 sequence: CATTRRSLWSSETQYF. In DNA, the CDR3 is TGTGCCACCACCCGCCGGAGCCTATGGAGTTCAGAGACCCAGTACTTC.

The V gene is TRBV12-5, the J gene TRBJ2-3; 7 bases fit TRBD1. V lost 6 bases, J lost 4 bases, and 1 base stayed unmatched. The CDR3 runs to 12 residues. The germline gives CDR1 LGHNT, CDR2 FRNRAP. The CDR3 protein is CASGTGSDTQYF. The CDR3 DNA sequence: TGTGCTAGTGGGACAGGGTCAGATACGCAGTATTTT. The whole variable domain, filled in from reference TRBV12-5 and TRBJ2-3, reads DARVTQTPRHKVTEMGQEVTMRCQPILGHNTVFWYRQTMMQGLELLAYFRNRAPLDDSGMPKDRFSAEMPDATLATLKIQPSEPRDSAVYFCASGTGSDTQYFGPGTRLTVL.

This chain joins TRBV28 and TRBJ2-3; 7 bases map to TRBD2. This CDR3 is built from 16 residues. Germline V gene lookup returns CDR1 MDHEN and CDR2 SYDVKM. The J segment lost 0 bases and the V segment lost 7 bases, leaving 10 bases of the junction unmatched. CDR3 residues: CASTLGGSPSTDTQYF. The CDR3, as DNA: TGTGCCAGCACCCTGGGCGGGAGCCCCAGCACAGATACGCAGTATTTT.

The chain combines TRBV5-1 with TRBJ1-3, with D maybe TRBD1 (5 bases). V was trimmed by 7 bases and J by 0 bases, leaving 14 bases between them. The CDR3 has 15 residues. Germline-derived CDR1 and CDR2 are SGHRS and YFSETQ. The CDR3 loop is CASHKQALSGNTIYF. In nucleotides, the CDR3 is TGCGCCAGCCATAAACAGGCCCTCTCTGGAAACACCATATATTTT.

The chain joins TRBV5-1 to TRBJ2-3; tentative D call: TRBD1 (5 bases). Germline assignment: CDR1 SGHRS and CDR2 YFSETQ. V gave up 4 bases and J gave up 3 bases, with 9 bases separating them. The CDR3 extends over 13 amino acids. The CDR3 spells CASSSHRTDTQYF. CDR3 nucleotides: TGCGCCAGCAGCAGCCACAGGACAGATACGCAGTATTTT.

CDR3 loop: CASSQGGSNQPQHF. CDR3 in DNA: TGTGCCAGCAGCCAGGGAGGAAGCAATCAGCCCCAGCATTTT. V usage is TRBV3-1 (or the pseudogene TRBV3-2) and J usage is TRBJ1-5; D unresolved. The CDR3 length is 14 residues. Trimming took 3 bases from V and 1 from J, leaving 7 bases between them. The germline gives CDR1 LGHDT, CDR2 YNNKEL (reference sequence).

V is TRBV5-1 and J is TRBJ2-1; D is possibly TRBD2 (5 bases). Looked up from germline, CDR1 is SGHRS and CDR2 is YFSETQ. V lost 0 bases to trimming and J lost 1 base, with 11 bases between them. The CDR3 contains 16 residues. The CDR3 region has the DNA TGCGCCAGCAGCTTGGACGCGGACTTATCCTACAATGAGCAGTTCTTC. Its translation: CASSLDADLSYNEQFF.

The gene calls are TRBV10-3 and TRBJ1-2; 7 nucleotides align to TRBD1. J was trimmed by 4 bases and V by 3 bases; bases with no gene match: 5. Germline V gives CDR1 ENHRY, CDR2 SYGVKD. This CDR3 is 14 amino acids long. CDR3 sequence: CAISEGTVPYGYTF. The DNA of the CDR3 is TGTGCCATCAGTGAAGGGACAGTCCCCTATGGCTACACCTTC.

The chain employs TRBV12-5 and TRBJ1-1; D gene ambiguous. The germline V gene encodes CDR1 LGHNT and CDR2 FRNRAP. The CDR3 contains 13 residues. V was pared by 4 bases and J by 3 bases, with 9 bases between. CDR3: CASGSLVYTEAFF. The CDR3 DNA follows: TGTGCTAGTGGTTCGTTAGTATACACTGAAGCTTTCTTT.

The chain uses TRBV12-3 or TRBV12-4 and TRBJ1-2; TRBD1 is a possible D gene (5 bases). Deletions cut 6 bases from V and 5 bases from J, with 10 bases between. This CDR3 contains 12 residues. The CDR3 region is CASSPTEYGYTF. As DNA, the CDR3 is TGTGCCAGCAGCCCGACAGAGTATGGCTACACCTTC.

The genes are TRBV11-3 and TRBJ2-7; TRBD1 might be the D (5 bases). Between the trimmed V and J ends, which lost 4 bases and 3 bases, there was a span of 7 bases. CDR3 length: 12 amino acids. CDR1 and CDR2 from the germline V gene are SGHNT and YENEEA. The CDR3 bases are TGTGCCAGCAGCTCTGACAGCTACGAGCAGTACTTC. Translated, it gives CASSSDSYEQYF.

V gene TRBV7-2 combines with J gene TRBJ1-4; 9 bases fit TRBD1. The J segment lost 10 bases and the V segment lost 5 bases, leaving 5 bases of the junction unmatched. Germline V lookup: CDR1 SGHTA, CDR2 FQGNSA. This CDR3 contains 13 residues. CDR3 sequence reads: CASSPDRGRKLFF. The CDR3 coding sequence is TGTGCCAGCAGCCCGGACAGGGGAAGAAAACTGTTTTTT.

In its sample, this clone was seen a few times. CDR3 loop: CASVEGAAFMNTEAFF. The CDR3, as DNA: TGTGCCAGTGTGGAGGGGGCCGCCTTCATGAACACTGAAGCTTTCTTT. J is TRBJ1-1 and V is TRBV19; 7 bases map to TRBD1. The germline V gene has CDR1 LNHDA and CDR2 SQIVND (reference sequence). CDR3 length equals 16 residues. Unmatched junction bases numbered 12, after V lost 8 bases and J lost 0 bases.

The J gene is TRBJ2-1, the V gene TRBV4-1; 10 bases map to TRBD2. V gave up 4 bases and J gave up 6 bases; unmatched junction bases: 15. This CDR3 comprises 18 residues. The germline V gene encodes CDR1 MGHRA and CDR2 YSYEKL. CDR3 bases: TGCGCCAGCAGCCCCCCAATGGCCGAGCGGGGGGGCTCCAATGAGCAGTTCTTC. Translated: CASSPPMAERGGSNEQFF.

Only one count was recorded for this clone. The genes are TRBV6-5 and TRBJ1-1; tentatively, D is TRBD1 (5 bases). V was cut by 4 bases and J by 4 bases, with 13 bases left in between. CDR3 length: 14 amino acids. Germline V lookup: CDR1 MNHEY, CDR2 SVGAGI. The CDR3 region is CASSLRGWGTEAFF. CDR3 DNA: TGTGCCAGCAGTTTGCGGGGGTGGGGCACTGAAGCTTTCTTT.

The chain couples TRBV6-5 to TRBJ1-2, with D tentatively TRBD1 (5 bases). This CDR3 is 12 amino acids long. The germline V gene has CDR1 MNHEY and CDR2 SVGAGI. The germline V and J ends were trimmed by 8 bases and 4 bases, with 11 bases remaining between them. The DNA of the CDR3 is TGTGCCAGCCTTGGGGGGATCTATGGCTACACCTTC. Encoded protein: CASLGGIYGYTF.

The CDR3 region is CASRSRDRGTANYGYTF. The CDR3 DNA reads TGCGCCAGCAGATCTAGGGACCGGGGGACAGCTAACTATGGCTACACCTTC. The chain links TRBV5-1 to TRBJ1-2; TRBD1 agrees at 7 bases. With V trimmed by 5 bases and J by 0 bases, 13 bases remained unmatched. CDR1 is SGHRS, CDR2 YFSETQ, per germline. CDR3 length: 17 amino acids.

The rearrangement uses TRBV10-3 and TRBJ2-6; D is unresolved. Trimming shortened V by 0 bases and J by 2 bases, and 8 bases separated the two germline ends. The CDR3 length is 16 residues. Germline V gives CDR1 ENHRY, CDR2 SYGVKD. The CDR3 is CAISESRLTGANVLTF. In DNA form, the CDR3 reads TGTGCCATCAGTGAGTCGCGCCTGACTGGGGCCAACGTCCTGACTTTC.

V gene TRBV9 combines with J gene TRBJ2-7; 9 bases align to TRBD2. The V gene end was trimmed by 4 bases and the J gene end by 3 bases; junction bases not matched to a gene: 8. CDR3 length equals 15 residues. Per germline, CDR1 SGDLS and CDR2 YYNGEE. CDR3 sequence: CASSSLAGDFYEQYF. DNA of the CDR3: TGTGCCAGCAGCTCATTAGCGGGAGATTTCTACGAGCAGTACTTC.

The chain links TRBV7-2 to TRBJ1-5; TRBD1 aligns across 7 bases. The CDR3 runs 16 residues. Germline assignment: CDR1 SGHTA and CDR2 FQGNSA. V dropped 3 bases and J dropped 7; count of bases not matched to a gene: 12. The CDR3: CASSLRQGDGRQPQHF. The DNA of the CDR3 is TGTGCCAGCAGCTTGCGACAGGGCGATGGGAGGCAGCCCCAGCATTTT. Variable domain in full (rest from reference TRBV7-2 and TRBJ1-5): GAGVSQSPSNKVTEKGKDVELRCDPISGHTALYWYRQSLGQGLEFLIYFQGNSAPDKSGLPSDRFSAERTGGSVSTLTIQRTQQEDSAVYLCASSLRQGDGRQPQHFGDGTRLSIL.

This chain joins TRBV7-2 and TRBJ2-3, with D maybe TRBD2 (6 bases). CDR1 and CDR2 from the germline V gene are SGHTA and FQGNSA. The CDR3 extends over 16 amino acids. Trimming stripped 3 bases from V and 0 bases from J, with 13 bases between. The CDR3 nucleotides read TGTGCCAGCAGCTTGTTAGCGGTTACTAGCACAGATACGCAGTATTTT. Protein product: CASSLLAVTSTDTQYF.

This chain connects TRBV15 to TRBJ2-1; 7 positions match TRBD1. V dropped 1 base and J dropped 9; count of bases not matched to a gene: 6. Germline V CDR1 and CDR2: LNHNV, YYDKDF (reference sequence). The CDR3 is 14 amino acids. The CDR3 nucleotides are TGTGCCACCAGCAGAGGGACAGGAAGGCTTGAGCAGTTCTTC. It codes for CATSRGTGRLEQFF.

This chain joins TRBV30 and TRBJ1-2; D unresolved. CDR3 length: 11 residues. From germline, CDR1 is GTSNPN and CDR2 SVGIG (reference sequence). V gave up 2 bases and J gave up 8 bases, with 9 bases separating them. The DNA for the CDR3 is TGTGCCTGGAGTTCGGGTGGGGGCTACACCTTC. Translation: CAWSSGGGYTF.

J is TRBJ2-1 and V is TRBV5-1; the match to TRBD1 covers 12 bases. The ends lost 2 bases at V and 8 bases at J; junction bases unmatched: 5. Germline CDR1 reads SGHRS; CDR2 reads YFSETQ. This CDR3 has 15 residues. CDR3 loop: CASSLGTGGHDEQFF. DNA for the CDR3: TGCGCCAGCAGCTTAGGGACAGGGGGCCACGATGAGCAGTTCTTC.